The subject of this entry is one TCR beta chain. The antigen is not known. At one end, the junction sequence differs from germline, possibly due to a read error. Several immunoSEQ plates held equal portions of the genomic DNA taken from each subset. Clones were read by immunoSEQ multiplex PCR, and TCRdb kept only the in-frame ones, dropping some. Of about 2.1 million clones detected, 93% appear once; the ten largest clones hold 1.5% to 2%. The source of the sample is a study of shared clonotypes between healthy human individuals. Overall study findings and caveats: The researchers took only blood, and tissue repertoires probably look different.

The CDR3 covers 16 residues. The germline gives CDR1 SGHDN, CDR2 FVKESK. In the naive CD8 group, cells lacked CD45RO and were positively selected for CCR7, so terminally differentiated effector memory CD45RA+ cells were left out. J is TRBJ2-4 and V is TRBV14; 7 bases match TRBD2. Source material: naive CD8+ T cells from PBMCs. The source is a man aged 18 to 35 in good health. Some clones in this sample may be carry-over from other donors' samples. The CDR3 nucleotides read TGTGCCAGAAGCCGGCGGGGGTCCGAGGCCAAAAACATTCAGTACTTC. The encoded protein is CARSRRGSEAKNIQYF. Complete variable domain (other parts from reference TRBV14 and TRBJ2-4): EAGVTQFPSHSVIEKGQTVTLRCDPISGHDNLYWYRRVMGKEIKFLLHFVKESKQDESGMPNNRFLAERTGGTYSTLKVQPAELEDSGVYFCARSRRGSEAKNIQYFGAGTRLSVL.